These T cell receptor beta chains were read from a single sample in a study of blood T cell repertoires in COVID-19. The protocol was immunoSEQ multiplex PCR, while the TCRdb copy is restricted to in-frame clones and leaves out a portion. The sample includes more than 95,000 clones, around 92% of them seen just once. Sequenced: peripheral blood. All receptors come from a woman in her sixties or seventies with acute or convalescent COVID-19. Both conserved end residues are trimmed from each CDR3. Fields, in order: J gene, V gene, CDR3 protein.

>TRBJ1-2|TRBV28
ASSLQGANLIHT
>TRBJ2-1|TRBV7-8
ASNGFSLDEQF
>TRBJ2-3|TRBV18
ASSLRDGRTSGSTSLADTQY
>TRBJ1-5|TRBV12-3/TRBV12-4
ASTASRGQPQH
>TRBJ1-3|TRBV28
ASRFTGMGNTIY
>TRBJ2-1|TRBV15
ATSRERNEQF
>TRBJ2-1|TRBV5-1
ASSLAQGYNEQF
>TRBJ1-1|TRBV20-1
SASLTGESKAF
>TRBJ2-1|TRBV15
ASQGQTLTGYNEQF
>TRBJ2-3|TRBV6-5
ASRAAGGLGWY
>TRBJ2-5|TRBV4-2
ASRGAGETQY
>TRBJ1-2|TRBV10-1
ASSMDRAYGYT
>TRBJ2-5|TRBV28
ASSLPGQGQETQY
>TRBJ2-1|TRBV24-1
ATSDSTGTGGSYNEQF
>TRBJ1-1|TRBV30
AWSVGSPNTEAF
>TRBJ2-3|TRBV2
ASSTGGGRY
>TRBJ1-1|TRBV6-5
ASRHSGQGSEAF
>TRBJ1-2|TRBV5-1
ASSFGTGSGYGYT
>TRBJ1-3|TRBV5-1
ASSLSVSGNTIY
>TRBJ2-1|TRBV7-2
ASSFTGWDEQF
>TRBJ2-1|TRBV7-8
ASSLVGGGSYNEQF
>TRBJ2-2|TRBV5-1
ASSLGLAANTGELF
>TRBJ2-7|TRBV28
ASKSGGQGRSYEQY
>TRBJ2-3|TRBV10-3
AISPGTGGLTTQY
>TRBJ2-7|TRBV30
AWSVGTGPYEQY
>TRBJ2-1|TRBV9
ASSFGSLSYNEQF
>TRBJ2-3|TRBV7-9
ASSLGGRTDTQY
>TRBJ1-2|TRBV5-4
ASSTTEPAGYT
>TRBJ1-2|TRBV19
ASRSKVANYGYT
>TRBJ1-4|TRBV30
AWSVQGRGGANEKLF
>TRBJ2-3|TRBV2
ASSYLAGAGDTQY
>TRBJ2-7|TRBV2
ASSVDYEQY
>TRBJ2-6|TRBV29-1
SVEGGNSGANVLT
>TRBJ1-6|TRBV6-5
ASRRESSYNSPLH
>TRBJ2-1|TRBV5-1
ASSPGTYNEQF
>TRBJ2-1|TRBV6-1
ASSEALAGYYNEQF
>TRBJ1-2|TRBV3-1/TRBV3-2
ASSPLGSGYT
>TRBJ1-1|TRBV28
ASSWTTNTEAF